Shown below are 2 T cell receptor beta chains from a single sample sequenced in a study of cytomegalovirus exposure and HLA in healthy donors. The PCR used 60 Vbeta and 13 Jbeta primers. Assay: immunoSEQ multiplex PCR; the TCRdb copy retains only in-frame clones and omits some. The table records about 200,000 clones, over 65% of them present only once. Material for sequencing was PBMCs. The receptors were gathered from a man aged 18 to 30 in good health and CMV-seronegative.

J is TRBJ1-6 and V is TRBV6-6, with 10 bases identical to TRBD1. In germline, CDR1 is MNHNY, CDR2 SVGAGI (reference sequence). The CDR3 has 14 amino acids. J gave up 10 bases and V 6 bases, and 6 bases lay outside the gene matches. This CDR3 is CASSLGTGVSPLHF. DNA for the CDR3: TGTGCCAGCAGCCTCGGGACAGGGGTGTCACCCCTCCACTTT.

This chain connects TRBV27 to TRBJ1-1; D is unresolved. From germline, CDR1 is MNHEY and CDR2 SMNVEV (reference sequence). Trimming removed 2 bases at V and 4 bases at J, with 11 bases between. The length of the CDR3 is 14 residues. In DNA, the CDR3 is TGTGCCAGCAGTTTAGGTCGTCTGAGCACTGAAGCTTTCTTT. This sequence encodes CASSLGRLSTEAFF.